These 32 T cell receptor beta chains were sequenced from one sample in a study of CXCR3-negative and CXCR3-positive naive CD8 T cells. Findings of the study overall: Naive CXCR3-positive cells had TRB CDR3s more hydrophobic than those of CXCR3-negative naive cells.

These receptors have no known antigen. The libraries of TRB cDNA were constructed through 5' RACE using UMI labels. TCRdb reprocessed the 5' RACE reads, with one entry per CDR3 protein and no DNA. In all, the sample yields 5,500 to 8,500 distinct CDR3 sequences. Sequenced: naive CXCR3+ CD8+ T cells from blood. The subset is: CD45RO-CCR7+CD27+CD95- naive CD8+ T cells expressing CXCR3 (TNR3+). Receptors originate from a human donor in good health. Some clones in this sample may be carry-over from other donors' samples.

The gene calls are TRBV4-2 and TRBJ2-4; the TRBD1 assignment by TCRdb is unverifiable without DNA. CDR3 length: 14 residues. Per the germline V gene, CDR1 is LGHNA and CDR2 is YNFKEQ. The CDR3: CASSQTGPGDIQYF.

V usage is TRBV5-1 and J usage is TRBJ2-7. Germline loops: CDR1 SGHRS, CDR2 YFSETQ. This CDR3 has 11 residues. The CDR3 here is CASSFRQEQYF.

This clonotype registers medium-sized by frequency. The chain employs TRBV12-3 or TRBV12-4 and TRBJ1-2; there is no DNA to check the TCRdb D call of TRBD1. The CDR3 spans 16 residues. CDR3 in amino acids: CASSWGPGGLYDGYTF.

This chain uses TRBV29-1 with TRBJ2-7. Germline CDR1 and CDR2: SQVTM and ANQGSEA. This CDR3 has 11 amino acids. The CDR3 reads CSVERGYEQYF.

This clonotype registers medium-sized (0.01 to 0.1%) by frequency. The V and J genes are TRBV29-1 and TRBJ2-7; the D gene TCRdb calls, TRBD2, cannot be checked with no DNA. The CDR3 covers 16 residues. Germline CDR1 SQVTM, CDR2 ANQGSEA. The CDR3 loop is CSVVGGSPINPYEQYF.

The chain is built from TRBV7-9 and TRBJ2-7. Germline CDR1 and CDR2: SEHNR and FQNEAQ (reference sequence). The CDR3 is made up of 14 amino acids. The CDR3 reads CASSRPESGYEQYF.

V and J are TRBV3-1 and TRBJ1-5. The germline gives CDR1 LGHDT, CDR2 YNNKEL (reference sequence). The CDR3 runs 13 residues. This chain's CDR3 is CASSDLGNQPQHF.

The CDR3 loop is CASSPGTASGETQYF. The V and J genes are TRBV7-3 and TRBJ2-5; TCRdb returns TRBD1, unconfirmable since there is no DNA. Germline CDR1 SGHTA, CDR2 FQGTGA. The CDR3 is made up of 15 amino acids.

The gene calls are TRBV4-2 and TRBJ1-6; TCRdb proposes TRBD1, but this gene call is untestable without DNA. Germline V gene lookup returns CDR1 LGHNA and CDR2 YNFKEQ. This CDR3 comprises 17 residues. CDR3 sequence: CASSQDSVSAGVPPLHF.

The rearrangement links TRBV29-1 to TRBJ1-2; TCRdb names TRBD1, which stays unverified in the absence of DNA. Germline assignment: CDR1 SQVTM and CDR2 ANQGSEA. This CDR3 is 12 amino acids long. The CDR3 protein is CSVDRQGVGYTF. Combining the CDR3 with reference TRBV29-1 and TRBJ1-2 gives the whole variable domain SAVISQKPSRDICQRGTSLTIQCQVDSQVTMMFWYRQQPGQSLTLIATANQGSEATYESGFVIDKFPISRPNLTFSTLTVSNMSPEDSSIYLCSVDRQGVGYTFGSGTRLTVV.

By frequency, this clonotype registers medium-sized (0.01 to 0.1%). This sequence joins TRBV5-1 and TRBJ1-6; as DNA is missing, the TRBD1 call by TCRdb cannot be tested. CDR3 length: 14 residues. Germline V gene sequence: CDR1 SGHRS, CDR2 YFSETQ. The CDR3 region is CASSPGTGDSPLHF.

The CDR3 loop reads CASSSGGGYGYTF. The V call is TRBV6-6, the J call TRBJ1-2; TCRdb lists TRBD1, though no DNA is available to test this call. Germline V gene data show CDR1 as MNHNY and CDR2 as SVGAGI (reference sequence). The CDR3 sequence is 13 residues long.

By frequency, this clonotype registers medium-sized. The chain employs TRBV7-9 and TRBJ2-7; TCRdb outputs TRBD1, but without DNA this stays unchecked. The CDR3 totals 14 residues. CDR1 and CDR2 from the germline V gene are SEHNR and FQNEAQ (reference sequence). This CDR3 is CASSPLDVGHEQYF.

The chain uses TRBV29-1 and TRBJ2-3; TCRdb selects TRBD2, and the lack of DNA leaves this call unchecked. This CDR3 region has 17 residues. Germline CDR1 and CDR2: SQVTM and ANQGSEA. CDR3 residues: CSIGTSGRNSWVGTQYF.

CDR3 in amino acids: CASSLGGNEQFF. This chain connects TRBV5-8 to TRBJ2-1; the D call from TCRdb, TRBD1, cannot be confirmed without DNA. Germline V CDR1 and CDR2: SGHTS, YDEGEE. The CDR3 is made up of 12 amino acids.

This chain uses TRBV29-1 with TRBJ2-1. CDR1 and CDR2 from the germline V gene are SQVTM and ANQGSEA. This CDR3 is built from 11 residues. The CDR3: CSVEGFIEQFF.

The genes are TRBV19 and TRBJ2-1. The germline V gene has CDR1 LNHDA and CDR2 SQIVND (reference sequence). The CDR3 covers 15 residues. The CDR3 region is CASSMTGSSYNEQFF.

The rearrangement uses TRBV29-1 and TRBJ2-3; TCRdb designates TRBD2, a call that cannot be tested without DNA. Germline V lookup: CDR1 SQVTM, CDR2 ANQGSEA. This CDR3 has 13 residues. CDR3 protein: CRRLAGGLRTQYF.

V is TRBV11-2 and J is TRBJ2-7; the D call of TRBD1 rests on TCRdb alone, since no DNA is present to check it. The length of the CDR3 is 14 residues. Germline CDR1 and CDR2: SGHAT and FQNNGV. CDR3 sequence: CASSLAGVTYEQYF.

Considering frequency, this clonotype is medium-sized. V gene TRBV9 combines with J gene TRBJ2-1; the TCRdb call, TRBD1, lacks DNA for checking. The CDR3 spans 14 residues. Germline CDR1 reads SGDLS; CDR2 reads YYNGEE. The CDR3 here is CASSQGGQDNEQFF.

The chain is built from TRBV15 and TRBJ2-1; the TCRdb D gene call, TRBD2, has no DNA to confirm it. CDR3 length: 19 amino acids. Per germline, CDR1 LNHNV and CDR2 YYDKDF (reference sequence). The CDR3 protein is CATSGPEGLAASDYNEQFF.

The chain has TRBV27 and TRBJ1-2; TCRdb proposes TRBD1, but this gene call is untestable without DNA. The CDR3 is made up of 15 amino acids. Germline values: CDR1 MNHEY, CDR2 SMNVEV (reference sequence). CDR3 in amino acids: CASSPDQGASYGYTF.

This clonotype is deemed medium-sized by its frequency. The V and J genes are TRBV5-1 and TRBJ2-7; TCRdb names TRBD1, which stays unverified in the absence of DNA. Germline loops: CDR1 SGHRS, CDR2 YFSETQ. This CDR3 contains 13 residues. Here the CDR3 reads CASSSGASYEQYF.

V usage is TRBV11-2 and J usage is TRBJ2-5. The CDR3 has 17 residues. The V gene's germline CDR1 is SGHAT and CDR2 FQNNGV. The CDR3 protein is CASSLDLTSWGQETQYF.

This clonotype shows up as medium-sized (0.01 to 0.1%) by frequency. Here the CDR3 reads CASSYSGTGLDEQYF. The gene calls are TRBV5-1 and TRBJ2-7; the D call from TCRdb, TRBD1, cannot be confirmed without DNA. Germline CDR1 is SGHRS and CDR2 is YFSETQ. The CDR3 loop spans 15 amino acids.

The chain joins TRBV29-1 to TRBJ2-1; there is no DNA to check the TCRdb D call of TRBD2. Germline lookup yields CDR1 SQVTM and CDR2 ANQGSEA. This CDR3 contains 13 residues. The CDR3 here is CSVDLAGGHEQFF.

The chain employs TRBV29-1 and TRBJ2-1; without DNA, the TCRdb call of TRBD2 cannot be checked. The germline gives CDR1 SQVTM, CDR2 ANQGSEA. The CDR3 contains 14 residues. The chain's CDR3 is CSVDSGSSYNEQFF.

This clonotype is medium-sized (0.01 to 0.1%) by frequency. The chain joins TRBV29-1 to TRBJ2-3; with no DNA, the TCRdb D assignment of TRBD2 cannot be verified. The CDR3 is made up of 14 amino acids. In germline, CDR1 is SQVTM, CDR2 ANQGSEA. CDR3 loop: CSAGTSGGADTQYF.

V and J are TRBV30 and TRBJ2-1; there is no DNA to check the TCRdb D call of TRBD2. Germline V CDR1 and CDR2: GTSNPN, SVGIG (reference sequence). The CDR3 is 18 amino acids. CDR3 sequence reads: CAWRGVGGRHRSYNEQFF.

The rearrangement uses TRBV2 and TRBJ1-3; TCRdb's D call, TRBD1, is unchecked because there is no DNA. The CDR3 has 14 residues. CDR1 is SNHLY and CDR2 is FYNNEI in the germline V gene. The CDR3 reads CAGQQGNSGNTIYF. The full variable domain, in which reference TRBV2 and TRBJ1-3 provide the parts outside the CDR3, is EPEVTQTPSHQVTQMGQEVILRCVPISNHLYFYWYRQILGQKVEFLVSFYNNEISEKSEIFDDQFSVERPDGSNFTLKIRSTKLEDSAMYFCAGQQGNSGNTIYFGEGSWLTVV.

The rearrangement links TRBV3-1 to TRBJ1-5. The CDR3 spans 13 residues. The V gene's germline CDR1 is LGHDT and CDR2 YNNKEL (reference sequence). CDR3 protein: CASSHSVHQPQHF.

This CDR3 is CASSESPGQEGRNEQFF. The V call is TRBV6-1, the J call TRBJ2-1; checking the TCRdb D call of TRBD2 is not possible without DNA. CDR3 size: 17 residues. Germline V gene data show CDR1 as MNHNS and CDR2 as SASEGT.